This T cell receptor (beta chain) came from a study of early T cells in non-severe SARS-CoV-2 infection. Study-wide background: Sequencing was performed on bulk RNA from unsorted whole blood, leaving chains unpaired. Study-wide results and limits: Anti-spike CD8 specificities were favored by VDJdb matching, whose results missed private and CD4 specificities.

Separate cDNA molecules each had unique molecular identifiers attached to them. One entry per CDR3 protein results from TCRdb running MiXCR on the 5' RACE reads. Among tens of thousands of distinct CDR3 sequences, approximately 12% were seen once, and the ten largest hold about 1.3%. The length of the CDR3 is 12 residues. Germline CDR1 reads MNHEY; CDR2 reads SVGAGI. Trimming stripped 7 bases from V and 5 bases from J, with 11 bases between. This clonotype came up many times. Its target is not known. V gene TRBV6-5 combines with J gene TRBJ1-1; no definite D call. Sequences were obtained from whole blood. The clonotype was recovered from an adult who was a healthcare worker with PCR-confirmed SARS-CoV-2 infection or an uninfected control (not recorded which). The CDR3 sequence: CASNTVGTEAFF. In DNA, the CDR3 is TGTGCCAGCAATACAGTGGGAACTGAAGCTTTCTTT.